A single T cell receptor beta chain is shown here with its context. What it recognizes is unknown. The record originates from a study of cytomegalovirus exposure and HLA in healthy donors. Overall study results and limits: A later analysis appeared to link common viral pathogens to several of the most significant clusters.

The PCR was carried out with 60 Vbeta primers and 13 Jbeta primers. Profiled with immunoSEQ multiplex PCR; TCRdb holds only in-frame clones, not every one. The sample comprises roughly 100,000 clones, more than 75% of which are singletons, and 10% to 13% rests with the top ten. Germline CDR1 MNHEY, CDR2 SMNVEV (reference sequence). After removal of 5 bases from V and 0 bases from J, the junction contained 8 bases not matched to a gene. The length of the CDR3 is 16 residues. This sequence joins TRBV27 and TRBJ2-7; 9 nucleotides match TRBD1. This clonotype was obtained from a woman between 18 and 29 years old in good health and CMV-seropositive. What was sequenced was PBMCs. This CDR3 is CASSLRQGVFSYEQYF. DNA of the CDR3: TGTGCCAGCAGTCTACGACAGGGGGTCTTCTCCTACGAGCAGTACTTC.